One sample yielded the 2 T cell receptor beta chains listed below, sequenced in a study of blood T cell repertoires in COVID-19. The method was immunoSEQ multiplex PCR; TCRdb's version includes in-frame clones alone and lacks a portion of them. Here the sample spans 140,000 or so clones, around nine tenths being singletons. Sequenced: peripheral blood. Receptors were obtained from a woman in her fifties or sixties with active or convalescent COVID-19.

The chain employs TRBV2 and TRBJ2-3; TRBD1 might be the D (5 bases). Trimming took off 4 bases at V and 13 bases at J, with 21 bases between the two ends. This CDR3 comprises 14 residues. Germline V CDR1 and CDR2: SNHLY, FYNNEI. The CDR3: CASSVGAARDMEYF. The CDR3 nucleotides are TGTGCCAGCAGTGTTGGGGCGGCGAGAGATATGGAGTATTTT.

This rearrangement joins TRBV6-6 to TRBJ1-2; no clear D gene. Germline CDR1 is MNHNY and CDR2 is SVGAGI (reference sequence). The CDR3 is 11 amino acids. The germline V and J ends were trimmed by 5 bases and 7 bases, with 8 bases remaining between them. CDR3 loop: CASSPSGGYTF. The CDR3 DNA follows: TGTGCCAGCAGTCCCTCGGGTGGCTACACCTTC.